This TCR beta chain was profiled in a study of molecular identifiers for immune sequencing clone quantification. TCRdb ran MiXCR on the PCR reads and lists one entry per CDR3 protein. The sample has roughly 300,000 distinct CDR3 sequences; about a quarter are singletons. Comments on this clonotype: A read error may account for a junction end that differs from germline.

The CDR3 loop spans 16 amino acids. CDR1 is LGHDT, CDR2 YNNKEL, per germline (reference sequence). This sequence originates from a human donor in good health. Some libraries in this study had Jurkat cell RNA spiked in. This chain joins TRBV3-1 and TRBJ1-2; 10 bases match TRBD1. Material: naive CD8+ T cells from blood, with Jurkat cell RNA spiked in. Sample subset: FACS-sorted CD8+CD4-CCR7+CD45RA+ naive T cells. Here the CDR3 reads CANSPQGTGVYYGYTF. For the CDR3, the DNA is TGTGCCAACAGCCCCCAGGGGACAGGGGTCTACTATGGCTACACCTTC.